The 13 T cell receptor beta chains presented below share a single source sample, sequenced in a study of cytomegalovirus exposure and HLA in healthy donors. The PCR employed 60 Vbeta primers together with 13 Jbeta primers. This table comes from immunoSEQ multiplex PCR, and its TCRdb copy is limited to in-frame clones, with some not included. The sample has approximately 72,000 clones, 65% to 70% seen once. Material: PBMCs. The receptor source for this set is a man in his forties in good health and CMV-seropositive.

The chain combines TRBV5-1 with TRBJ2-3; D call uncertain. Germline CDR1 reads SGHRS; CDR2 reads YFSETQ. The CDR3 totals 13 residues. The V end lost 1 base, the J end lost 4 bases, and 7 bases lay between the germline ends. DNA for the CDR3: TGCGCCAGCAGCTTGCGGAGTTCAGATACGCAGTATTTT. This encodes CASSLRSSDTQYF.

The chain recombines TRBV19 with TRBJ1-1, with D uncertain. V was clipped by 1 base and J by 1 base, with 7 bases between them. This CDR3 region has 14 residues. Germline V gives CDR1 LNHDA, CDR2 SQIVND (reference sequence). CDR3 bases: TGTGCCAGTAGTATAGGAGTAGAGAACACTGAAGCTTTCTTT. This codes for CASSIGVENTEAFF.

V gene TRBV5-1 combines with J gene TRBJ1-6, with D perhaps matching TRBD1 (6 bases). This CDR3 region has 14 residues. Per the germline V gene, CDR1 is SGHRS and CDR2 is YFSETQ. V was shortened by 5 bases and J by 9 bases, with 15 bases between the two germline ends. The CDR3 reads CASRSGDTLSPLHF. The CDR3 DNA is TGCGCCAGCAGGTCCGGGGACACCCTTTCACCCCTCCACTTT.

The chain joins TRBV5-1 to TRBJ1-3; D might be TRBD1 (6 bases). CDR1 SGHRS and CDR2 YFSETQ come from the germline V gene. Trimming removed 4 bases from V and 1 base from J, with 9 bases in between. The CDR3 contains 14 residues. The CDR3 sequence is CASSRGGSGNTIYF. CDR3 nucleotides: TGCGCCAGCAGCCGAGGGGGATCTGGAAACACCATATATTTT.

This sequence joins TRBV6-1 and TRBJ1-6, with 9 bases identical to TRBD1. CDR3 length equals 17 residues. Germline CDR1 and CDR2: MNHNS and SASEGT. J lost 9 bases, V lost 4 bases, and 13 bases had no gene match. The CDR3 DNA reads as TGTGCCAGCAGTGGGCTTTGGACAGGGGATTGGTCTTCACCCCTCCACTTT. Translation: CASSGLWTGDWSSPLHF.

This clone showed up just once. The J gene is TRBJ2-5, the V gene TRBV9, with D perhaps matching TRBD1 (5 bases). CDR3 length: 14 amino acids. Trimming stripped 0 bases from V and 2 bases from J, with 8 bases between. The V gene's germline CDR1 is SGDLS and CDR2 YYNGEE. The CDR3 nucleotides are TGTGCCAGCAGCGTAGGGACAACACAAGAGACCCAGTACTTC. Translation gives CASSVGTTQETQYF.

This chain joins TRBV27 and TRBJ2-7; 7 bases match TRBD1. Germline values: CDR1 MNHEY, CDR2 SMNVEV (reference sequence). The CDR3 spans 15 residues. V dropped 3 bases and J dropped 2; count of bases not matched to a gene: 7. The DNA of the CDR3 is TGTGCCAGCAGTTTGACCGGGACAGCGACCTACGAGCAGTACTTC. It is translated as CASSLTGTATYEQYF.

This sequence joins TRBV4-2 and TRBJ2-5; 10 nucleotides match TRBD2. J lost 0 bases, V lost 2 bases, and 0 bases had no gene match. Germline CDR1 is LGHNA and CDR2 is YNFKEQ. CDR3 length: 15 residues. The DNA of the CDR3 is TGTGCCAGCAGCCAACTAGCGGGGGACCAAGAGACCCAGTACTTC. Translation: CASSQLAGDQETQYF.

The chain combines TRBV6-1 with TRBJ1-1; TRBD1 matches 7 bases. The CDR3 runs to 15 residues. The V gene's germline CDR1 is MNHNS and CDR2 SASEGT. V lost 4 bases and J lost 3; bases outside the gene matches: 8. This CDR3 reads CASSVQGVADTEAFF. The CDR3 DNA reads as TGTGCCAGCAGTGTGCAGGGGGTCGCGGACACTGAAGCTTTCTTT.

This rearrangement joins TRBV5-1 to TRBJ1-6, with TRBD1 matching 9 bases. The J segment lost 9 bases and the V segment lost 4 bases, leaving 8 bases of the junction unmatched. Germline assignment: CDR1 SGHRS and CDR2 YFSETQ. CDR3 size: 15 residues. CDR3 loop: CASSKAGTGISPLHF. The CDR3 DNA reads TGCGCCAGCAGCAAGGCCGGGACAGGGATTTCACCCCTCCACTTT. Looking up the rest from reference TRBV5-1 and TRBJ1-6 gives the full variable domain: KAGVTQTPRYLIKTRGQQVTLSCSPISGHRSVSWYQQTPGQGLQFLFEYFSETQRNKGNFPGRFSGRQFSNSRSEMNVSTLELGDSALYLCASSKAGTGISPLHFGNGTRLTVT.

The gene calls are TRBV27 and TRBJ2-7, with 7 bases identical to TRBD2. Germline CDR1 is MNHEY and CDR2 is SMNVEV (reference sequence). Trimming at V came to 7 bases and at J to 0 bases, leaving 3 bases not matched to a gene. The CDR3 sequence is 13 residues long. CDR3 sequence (DNA): TGTGCCAGCAACCAGCGGGGCTCCTACGAGCAGTACTTC. It translates to CASNQRGSYEQYF.

The chain carries TRBV9 and TRBJ2-3; unclear D gene. Germline V gives CDR1 SGDLS, CDR2 YYNGEE. V was clipped by 3 bases and J by 2 bases, with 7 bases between them. The CDR3 length is 13 residues. The CDR3 loop is CASSALYTDTQYF. The CDR3 DNA reads TGTGCCAGCAGCGCCTTATACACAGATACGCAGTATTTT.

CDR3 sequence reads: CASSLNVGPGETQYF. For the CDR3, the DNA is TGTGCCAGCAGCTTAAATGTGGGGCCGGGAGAGACCCAGTACTTC. The V gene is TRBV7-3, the J gene TRBJ2-5; D is perhaps TRBD1 (5 bases). Trimming stripped 1 base from V and 4 bases from J, with 13 bases between. The CDR3 totals 15 residues. Germline V CDR1 and CDR2: SGHTA, FQGTGA.